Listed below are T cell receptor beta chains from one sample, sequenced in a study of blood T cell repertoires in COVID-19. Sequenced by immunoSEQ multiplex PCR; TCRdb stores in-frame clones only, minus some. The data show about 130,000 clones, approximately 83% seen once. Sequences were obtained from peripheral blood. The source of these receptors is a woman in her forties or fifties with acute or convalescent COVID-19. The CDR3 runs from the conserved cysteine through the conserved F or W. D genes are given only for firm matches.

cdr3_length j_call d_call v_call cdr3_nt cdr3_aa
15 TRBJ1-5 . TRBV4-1 TGCGCCAGCAGCCACGGGTGGTCTGGAAATCAGCCCCAGCATTTT CASSHGWSGNQPQHF
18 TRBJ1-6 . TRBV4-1 TGCGCCAGCAGCCAAGAGGGTTCAGGTCTCTCCTATAATTCACCCCTCCACTTT CASSQEGSGLSYNSPLHF
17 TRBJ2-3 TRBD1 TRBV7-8 TGTGCCAGCAGCCCTACAGGGGACCCTACTTTCACAGATACGCAGTATTTT CASSPTGDPTFTDTQYF
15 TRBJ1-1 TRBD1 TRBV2 TGTGCCAGCAGTGTTACGGGGACAGCTAACACTGAAGCTTTCTTT CASSVTGTANTEAFF
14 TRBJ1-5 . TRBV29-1 TGCAGCGTTAAGAGCGGAACTAGCAATCAGCCCCAGCATTTT CSVKSGTSNQPQHF
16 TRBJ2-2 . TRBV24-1 TGTGCCACCAGTGATGGCTCACCTCGTTACACCGGGGAGCTGTTTTTT CATSDGSPRYTGELFF
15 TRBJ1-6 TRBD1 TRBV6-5 TGTGCCAGCAGTTCAGGACAGGGCCTTAATTCACCCCTCCACTTT CASSSGQGLNSPLHF
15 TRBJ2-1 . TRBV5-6 TGTGCCAGCAGCTTGGGGCCCGGGTCCTACAATGAGCAGTTCTTC CASSLGPGSYNEQFF
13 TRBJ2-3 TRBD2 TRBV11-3 TGTGCCAGCAGCTTACCGGGGGGGTCTACGCAGTATTTT CASSLPGGSTQYF
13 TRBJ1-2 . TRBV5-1 TGCGCCAGCAGCCCGGGAGGGGGGGAAGACTACACCTTC CASSPGGGEDYTF
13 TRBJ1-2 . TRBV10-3 TGTGCCATCAGTGAGTCAACGGACTATGGCTACACCTTC CAISESTDYGYTF
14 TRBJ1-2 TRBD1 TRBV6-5 TGTGCCAGCAGTCTCACAGGGGGAGCAGATGGCTACACCTTC CASSLTGGADGYTF
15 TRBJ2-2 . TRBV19 TGTGCCAGTAGTATTGACAGCGCCAACACCGGGGAGCTGTTTTTT CASSIDSANTGELFF